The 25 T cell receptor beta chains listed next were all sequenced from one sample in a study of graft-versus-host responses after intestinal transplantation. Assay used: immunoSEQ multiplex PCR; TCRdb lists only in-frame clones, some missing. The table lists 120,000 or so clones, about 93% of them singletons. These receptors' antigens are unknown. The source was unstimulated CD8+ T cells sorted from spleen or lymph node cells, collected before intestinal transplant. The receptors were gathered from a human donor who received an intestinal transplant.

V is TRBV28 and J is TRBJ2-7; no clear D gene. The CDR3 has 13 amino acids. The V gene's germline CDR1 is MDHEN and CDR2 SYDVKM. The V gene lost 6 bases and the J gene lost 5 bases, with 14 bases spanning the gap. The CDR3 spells CASSPLYLHEQYF. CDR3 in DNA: TGTGCCAGCAGCCCGCTTTATCTCCACGAGCAGTACTTC.

CDR3: CASSQEFLAPDTQYF. CDR3 DNA sequence: TGCGCCAGCAGCCAAGAATTCCTAGCCCCAGATACGCAGTATTTT. This chain links TRBV4-1 with TRBJ2-3; tentative D call: TRBD2 (5 bases). Between the trimmed V and J ends, which lost 0 bases and 4 bases, there was a span of 11 bases. Germline V gene sequence: CDR1 MGHRA, CDR2 YSYEKL. CDR3 length: 15 residues.

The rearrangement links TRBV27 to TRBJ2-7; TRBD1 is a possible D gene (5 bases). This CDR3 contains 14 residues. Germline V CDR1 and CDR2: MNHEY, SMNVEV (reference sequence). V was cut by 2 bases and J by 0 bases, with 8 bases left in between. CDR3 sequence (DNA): TGTGCCAGCAGTTTACAGGGCAGCTCCTACGAGCAGTACTTC. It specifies CASSLQGSSYEQYF.

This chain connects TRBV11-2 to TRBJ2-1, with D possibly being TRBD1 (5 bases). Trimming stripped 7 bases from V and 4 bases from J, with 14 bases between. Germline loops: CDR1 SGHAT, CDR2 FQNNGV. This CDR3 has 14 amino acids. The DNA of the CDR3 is TGTGCCAGCACCTTCGAAGGGGTTTACAATGAGCAGTTCTTC. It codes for CASTFEGVYNEQFF.

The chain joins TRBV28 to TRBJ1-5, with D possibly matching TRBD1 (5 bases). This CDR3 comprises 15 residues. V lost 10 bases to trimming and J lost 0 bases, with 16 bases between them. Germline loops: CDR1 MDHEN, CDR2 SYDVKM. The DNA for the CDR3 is TGTGCCACCGCAGACAGACCTTATAGCAATCAGCCCCAGCATTTT. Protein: CATADRPYSNQPQHF.

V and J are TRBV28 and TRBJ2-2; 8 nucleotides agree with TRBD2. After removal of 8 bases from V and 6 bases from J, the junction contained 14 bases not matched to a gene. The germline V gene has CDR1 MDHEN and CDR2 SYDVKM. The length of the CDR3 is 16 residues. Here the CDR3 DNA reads TGTGCCAGCTCCCCCTCCCCCAGCGGGAGTTCCGGGGAGCTGTTTTTT. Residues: CASSPSPSGSSGELFF.

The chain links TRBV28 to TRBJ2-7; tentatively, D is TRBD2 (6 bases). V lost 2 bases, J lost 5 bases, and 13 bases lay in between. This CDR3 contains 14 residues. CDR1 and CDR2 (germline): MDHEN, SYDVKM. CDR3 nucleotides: TGTGCCAGCAGTTTAATCCGGGGGATCGACGAGCAGTACTTC. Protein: CASSLIRGIDEQYF.

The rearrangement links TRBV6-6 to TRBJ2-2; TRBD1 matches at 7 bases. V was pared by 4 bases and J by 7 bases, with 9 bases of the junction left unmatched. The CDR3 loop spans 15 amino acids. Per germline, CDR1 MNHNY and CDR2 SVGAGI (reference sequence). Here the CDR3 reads CASSSRTGQNGELFF. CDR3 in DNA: TGTGCCAGCAGTTCGCGGACAGGCCAAAACGGGGAGCTGTTTTTT.

CDR3 sequence (DNA): TGTGCCAGCAGTTGCGGCAGGGGGCGCGGAAGCAATCAGCCCCAGCATTTT. Its protein product is CASSCGRGRGSNQPQHF. V and J are TRBV11-3 and TRBJ1-5, with TRBD1 identical over 8 bases. Germline lookup yields CDR1 SGHNT and CDR2 YENEEA. The CDR3 length is 17 residues. V shed 6 bases, J shed 1 base, and the junction held 11 bases outside the gene matches. Using reference TRBV11-3 and TRBJ1-5 for the parts outside the CDR3, the full variable domain is EAGVVQSPRYKIIEKKQPVAFWCNPISGHNTLYWYLQNLGQGPELLIRYENEEAVDDSQLPKDRFSAERLKGVDSTLKIQPAELGDSAVYLCASSCGRGRGSNQPQHFGDGTRLSIL.

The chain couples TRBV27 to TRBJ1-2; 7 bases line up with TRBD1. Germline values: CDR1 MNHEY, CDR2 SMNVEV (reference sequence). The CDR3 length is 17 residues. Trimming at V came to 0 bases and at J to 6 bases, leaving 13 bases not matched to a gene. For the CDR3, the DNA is TGTGCCAGCAGTTTATCTATCGGAGCTTCCAGGGGGGATGGCTACACCTTC. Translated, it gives CASSLSIGASRGDGYTF.

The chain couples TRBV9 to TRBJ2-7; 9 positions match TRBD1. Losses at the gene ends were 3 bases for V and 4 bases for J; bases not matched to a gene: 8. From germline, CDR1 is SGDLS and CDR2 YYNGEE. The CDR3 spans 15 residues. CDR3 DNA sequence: TGTGCCAGCAGCGAACAGCCGGGACAGGGATACGAGCAGTACTTC. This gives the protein CASSEQPGQGYEQYF. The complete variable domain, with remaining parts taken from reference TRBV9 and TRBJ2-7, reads DSGVTQTPKHLITATGQRVTLRCSPRSGDLSVYWYQQSLDQGLQFLIQYYNGEERAKGNILERFSAQQFPDLHSELNLSSLELGDSALYFCASSEQPGQGYEQYFGPGTRLTVT.

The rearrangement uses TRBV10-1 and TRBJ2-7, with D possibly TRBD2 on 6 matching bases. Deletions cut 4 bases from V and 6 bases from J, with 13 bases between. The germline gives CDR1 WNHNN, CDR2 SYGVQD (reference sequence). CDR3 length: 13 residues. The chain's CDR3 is CASSGGDLGEQYF. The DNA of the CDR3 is TGCGCCAGCAGTGGGGGGGATTTGGGCGAGCAGTACTTC.

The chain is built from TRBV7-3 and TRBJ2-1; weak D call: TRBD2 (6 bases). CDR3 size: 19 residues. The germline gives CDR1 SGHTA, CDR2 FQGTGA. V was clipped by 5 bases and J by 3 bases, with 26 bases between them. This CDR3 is CASSPTGPLSGSNYNEQFF. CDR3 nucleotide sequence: TGTGCCAGCAGCCCCACCGGCCCGTTAAGCGGGTCCAACTACAATGAGCAGTTCTTC.

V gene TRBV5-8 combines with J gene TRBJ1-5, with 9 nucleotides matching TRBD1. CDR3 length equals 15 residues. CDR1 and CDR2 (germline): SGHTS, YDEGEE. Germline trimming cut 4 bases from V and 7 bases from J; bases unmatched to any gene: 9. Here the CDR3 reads CASSRDRGLGQPQHF. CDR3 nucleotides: TGTGCCAGCAGCCGAGACAGGGGGTTGGGGCAGCCCCAGCATTTT.

This CDR3 is CASSGRGADYGYTF. The CDR3 nucleotides are TGTGCCAGCAGTGGGCGGGGGGCGGACTATGGCTACACCTTC. V usage is TRBV2 and J usage is TRBJ1-2; possible D gene TRBD1, 6 bases. The CDR3 has 14 amino acids. The V end was cut by 4 bases, the J end by 3 bases, with 12 bases between. The germline V gene has CDR1 SNHLY and CDR2 FYNNEI.

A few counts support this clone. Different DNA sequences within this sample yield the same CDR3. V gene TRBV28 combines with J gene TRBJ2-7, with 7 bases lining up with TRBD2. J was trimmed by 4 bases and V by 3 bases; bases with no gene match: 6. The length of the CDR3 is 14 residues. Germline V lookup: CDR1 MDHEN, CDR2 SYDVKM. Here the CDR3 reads CASSLPGGTYEQYF. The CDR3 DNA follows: TGTGCCAGCAGTTTGCCCGGGGGGACTTACGAGCAGTACTTC.

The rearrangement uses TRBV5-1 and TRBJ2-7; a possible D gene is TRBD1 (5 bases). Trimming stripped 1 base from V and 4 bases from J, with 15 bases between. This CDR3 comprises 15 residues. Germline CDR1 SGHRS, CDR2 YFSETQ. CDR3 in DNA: TGCGCCAGCAGCTTGTATGACTCAGGGCAGTACGAGCAGTACTTC. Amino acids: CASSLYDSGQYEQYF.

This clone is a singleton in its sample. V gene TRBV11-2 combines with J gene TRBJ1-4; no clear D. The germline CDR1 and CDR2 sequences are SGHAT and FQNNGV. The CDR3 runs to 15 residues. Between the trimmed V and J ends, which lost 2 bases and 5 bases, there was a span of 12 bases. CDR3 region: CASSLWYSSNEKLFF. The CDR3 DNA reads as TGTGCCAGCAGCTTATGGTACAGCTCAAATGAAAAACTGTTTTTT.

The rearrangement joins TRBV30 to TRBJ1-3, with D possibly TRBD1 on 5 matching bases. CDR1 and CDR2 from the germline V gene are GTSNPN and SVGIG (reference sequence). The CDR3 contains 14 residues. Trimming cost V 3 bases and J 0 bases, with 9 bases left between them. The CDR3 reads CAWSLDSSGNTIYF. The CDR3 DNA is TGTGCCTGGAGCCTTGACAGCTCTGGAAACACCATATATTTT.

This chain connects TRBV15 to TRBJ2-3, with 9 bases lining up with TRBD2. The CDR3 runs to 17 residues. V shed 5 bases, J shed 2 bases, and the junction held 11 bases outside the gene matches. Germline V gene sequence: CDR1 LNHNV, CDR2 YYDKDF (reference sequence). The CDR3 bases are TGTGCCACCAGCTCGGGGGGCGGGAGGGCCTACACAGATACGCAGTATTTT. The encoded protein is CATSSGGGRAYTDTQYF.

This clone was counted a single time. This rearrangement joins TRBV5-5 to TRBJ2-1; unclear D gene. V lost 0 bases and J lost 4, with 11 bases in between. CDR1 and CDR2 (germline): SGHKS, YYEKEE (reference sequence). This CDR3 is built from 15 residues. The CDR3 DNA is TGTGCCAGCAGCTTGGATTCTAGTTGGTACAATGAGCAGTTCTTC. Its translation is CASSLDSSWYNEQFF.

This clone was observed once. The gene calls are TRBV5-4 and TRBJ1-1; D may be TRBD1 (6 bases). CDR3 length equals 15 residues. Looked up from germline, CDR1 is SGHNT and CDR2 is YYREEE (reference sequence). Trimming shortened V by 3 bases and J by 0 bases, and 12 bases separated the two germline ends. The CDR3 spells CASSSLQGLNTEAFF. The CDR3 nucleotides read TGTGCCAGCAGCTCCCTACAGGGCTTGAACACTGAAGCTTTCTTT.

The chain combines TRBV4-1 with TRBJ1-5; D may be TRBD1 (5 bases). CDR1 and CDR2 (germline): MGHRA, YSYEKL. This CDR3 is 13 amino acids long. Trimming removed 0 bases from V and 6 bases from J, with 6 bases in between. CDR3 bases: TGCGCCAGCAGCCAAGACAGGGTTCAGCCCCAGCATTTT. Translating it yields CASSQDRVQPQHF.

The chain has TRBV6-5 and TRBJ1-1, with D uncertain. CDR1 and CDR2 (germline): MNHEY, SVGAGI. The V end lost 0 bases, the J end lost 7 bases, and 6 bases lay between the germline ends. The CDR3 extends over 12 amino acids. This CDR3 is CASSYSTGEAFF. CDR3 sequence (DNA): TGTGCCAGCAGTTACTCGACCGGTGAAGCTTTCTTT.

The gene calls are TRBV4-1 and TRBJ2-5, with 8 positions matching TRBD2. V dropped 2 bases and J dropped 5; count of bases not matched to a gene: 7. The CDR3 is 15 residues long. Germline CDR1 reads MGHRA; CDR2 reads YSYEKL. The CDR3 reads CASSQTLGLGETQYF. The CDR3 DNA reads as TGCGCCAGCAGCCAAACTCTGGGACTAGGGGAGACCCAGTACTTC.